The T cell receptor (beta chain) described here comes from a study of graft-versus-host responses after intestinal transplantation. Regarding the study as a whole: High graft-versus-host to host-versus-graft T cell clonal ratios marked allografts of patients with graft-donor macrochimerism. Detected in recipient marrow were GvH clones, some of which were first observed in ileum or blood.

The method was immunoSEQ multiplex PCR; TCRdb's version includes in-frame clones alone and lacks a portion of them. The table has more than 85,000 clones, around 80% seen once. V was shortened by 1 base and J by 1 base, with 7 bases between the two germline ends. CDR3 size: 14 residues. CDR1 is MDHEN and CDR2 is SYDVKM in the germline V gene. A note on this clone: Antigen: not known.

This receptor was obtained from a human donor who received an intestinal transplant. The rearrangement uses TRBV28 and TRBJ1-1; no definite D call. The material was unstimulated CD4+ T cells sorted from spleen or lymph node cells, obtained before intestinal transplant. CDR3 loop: CASSLLAGNTEAFF. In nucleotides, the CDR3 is TGTGCCAGCAGTTTATTGGCTGGGAACACTGAAGCTTTCTTT.